Below, 27 T cell receptor beta chains from the same sample are listed, as sequenced in a study of cytomegalovirus exposure and HLA in healthy donors. The PCR was carried out with 60 Vbeta primers and 13 Jbeta primers. Assay: immunoSEQ multiplex PCR; the TCRdb copy retains only in-frame clones and omits some. The sample lists 280,000 or so clones; 85% to 90% were seen once. Material for sequencing was PBMCs. These receptors were collected from a woman aged 18-29 years in good health and CMV-seronegative.

The chain joins TRBV5-5 to TRBJ1-5, with 8 bases identical to TRBD1. Germline assignment: CDR1 SGHKS and CDR2 YYEKEE (reference sequence). The CDR3 consists of 13 residues. With V trimmed by 3 bases and J by 5 bases, 1 base remained unmatched. The CDR3 sequence: CASSSQGDQPQHF. CDR3 bases: TGTGCCAGCAGCTCACAGGGGGATCAGCCCCAGCATTTT.

The chain is built from TRBV27 and TRBJ2-1; 10 bases line up with TRBD1. The CDR3 runs to 15 residues. Losses at the gene ends were 1 base for V and 7 bases for J; bases not matched to a gene: 4. Germline loops: CDR1 MNHEY, CDR2 SMNVEV (reference sequence). CDR3 DNA: TGTGCCAGCAGTTTATTGGGGACAGGGGTGAATGAGCAGTTCTTC. Amino acid sequence: CASSLLGTGVNEQFF.

The gene calls are TRBV28 and TRBJ1-1, with D possibly being TRBD1 (5 bases). Trimming shortened V by 4 bases and J by 1 base, and 13 bases separated the two germline ends. The germline CDR1 and CDR2 sequences are MDHEN and SYDVKM. CDR3 length: 15 residues. The chain's CDR3 is CASSSGGTANTEAFF. CDR3 sequence (DNA): TGTGCCAGCAGTTCCGGGGGGACGGCGAACACTGAAGCTTTCTTT.

This clone occurred once. V and J are TRBV5-1 and TRBJ2-1, with D perhaps TRBD2 (5 bases). V gave up 1 base and J gave up 0 bases, with 8 bases separating them. CDR1 is SGHRS, CDR2 YFSETQ, per germline. The CDR3 runs to 15 residues. CDR3 in amino acids: CASSLNRGSYNEQFF. DNA of the CDR3: TGCGCCAGCAGCTTGAACCGGGGCTCCTACAATGAGCAGTTCTTC.

The CDR3 DNA follows: TGTGCCAGCAGCTTGGGGCTAGGCTCCTACGAGCAGTACTTC. Translation gives CASSLGLGSYEQYF. The chain employs TRBV5-4 and TRBJ2-7; no clear D. Germline CDR1 SGHNT, CDR2 YYREEE (reference sequence). The CDR3 consists of 14 residues. V was pared by 0 bases and J by 0 bases, with 7 bases between.

The chain has TRBV18 and TRBJ2-6, with a weak D call TRBD2 (6 bases). V was trimmed by 4 bases and J by 0 bases, leaving 13 bases between them. The germline V gene encodes CDR1 KGHSH and CDR2 LQKENI. The CDR3 loop spans 17 amino acids. The DNA of the CDR3 is TGTGCCAGCTCACTGGGACTGACAAGCTCTGGGGCCAACGTCCTGACTTTC. Residues: CASSLGLTSSGANVLTF.

V and J are TRBV19 and TRBJ2-7; TRBD2 matches at 12 bases. V lost 5 bases to trimming and J lost 2 bases; unmatched junction nucleotides: 7. This CDR3 is built from 16 residues. Germline V CDR1 and CDR2: LNHDA, SQIVND (reference sequence). The CDR3 is CASSPLLAGGTYEQYF. For the CDR3, the DNA is TGTGCCAGTAGTCCCCTACTAGCGGGGGGAACCTACGAGCAGTACTTC.

The chain carries TRBV14 and TRBJ2-7; weak D call: TRBD2 (6 bases). Per germline, CDR1 SGHDN and CDR2 FVKESK. CDR3 length equals 14 residues. Trimming left V 1 base short and J 3 bases short, with 10 bases between. CDR3 in amino acids: CASSQGGGYYEQYF. DNA of the CDR3: TGTGCCAGCAGCCAAGGGGGAGGATACTACGAGCAGTACTTC.

The chain couples TRBV2 to TRBJ1-2; unclear D gene. The CDR3 contains 11 residues. Germline loops: CDR1 SNHLY, CDR2 FYNNEI. The V and J ends lost 7 bases and 7 bases respectively, with 10 bases between them. CDR3 nucleotide sequence: TGTGCCAGCATTCTAATGAGTGGCTACACCTTC. Translating gives CASILMSGYTF.

V gene TRBV6-1 combines with J gene TRBJ2-5, with 8 positions matching TRBD1. This CDR3 is 15 amino acids long. The germline V gene has CDR1 MNHNS and CDR2 SASEGT. The V and J ends lost 8 bases and 2 bases, in that order; junction bases with no gene match: 10. CDR3 DNA sequence: TGTGCCAGCGGGAGACAGGGGACGGGACAAGAGACCCAGTACTTC. It yields the protein CASGRQGTGQETQYF.

This chain joins TRBV11-2 and TRBJ2-3; D unclear. This CDR3 has 13 residues. Trimming stripped 2 bases from V and 4 bases from J, with 7 bases between. Germline-derived CDR1 and CDR2 are SGHAT and FQNNGV. The CDR3 DNA reads as TGTGCCAGCAGCTTAACGAGGTCAGATACGCAGTATTTT. It yields the protein CASSLTRSDTQYF.

The rearrangement links TRBV9 to TRBJ1-6; D is unclear. This CDR3 is 17 amino acids long. Germline CDR1 is SGDLS and CDR2 is YYNGEE. Trimming cost V 1 base and J 7 bases, with 18 bases left between them. The CDR3 coding sequence is TGTGCCAGCAGCGTACGAAGTCAGGCAGGCGCAAATTCACCCCTCCACTTT. The encoded protein is CASSVRSQAGANSPLHF. Together with reference TRBV9 and TRBJ1-6, the CDR3 gives the full variable domain: DSGVTQTPKHLITATGQRVTLRCSPRSGDLSVYWYQQSLDQGLQFLIQYYNGEERAKGNILERFSAQQFPDLHSELNLSSLELGDSALYFCASSVRSQAGANSPLHFGNGTRLTVT.

In this sample, this clone turned up a few times. The chain links TRBV4-1 to TRBJ2-1; 8 nucleotides match TRBD2. This CDR3 has 16 residues. With V trimmed by 3 bases and J by 4 bases, 8 bases remained unmatched. Germline CDR1 MGHRA, CDR2 YSYEKL. This chain's CDR3 is CASSQAPGGGYNEQFF. As DNA, the CDR3 is TGCGCCAGCAGCCAGGCCCCCGGGGGGGGATACAATGAGCAGTTCTTC.

This clone appeared once. CDR3 bases: TGTGCCACCAGCCGGGCCATTGGGGCAGGCCGCACCTATAATTCACCCCTCCACTTT. This sequence encodes CATSRAIGAGRTYNSPLHF. The J gene is TRBJ1-6, the V gene TRBV15, with D perhaps TRBD1 (5 bases). CDR1 is LNHNV, CDR2 YYDKDF, per germline (reference sequence). The CDR3 has 19 amino acids. Trimming removed 5 bases from V and 2 bases from J, with 22 bases in between.

V usage is TRBV4-1 and J usage is TRBJ2-7, with TRBD2 matching over 13 bases. Germline values: CDR1 MGHRA, CDR2 YSYEKL. J was trimmed by 0 bases and V by 2 bases; bases with no gene match: 4. The CDR3 covers 17 residues. The CDR3 DNA sequence: TGCGCCAGCAGCCAACGGACTAGCGGGGGACTCTCCTACGAGCAGTACTTC. Protein sequence: CASSQRTSGGLSYEQYF.

CDR3 bases: TGTGCCAGCAGCTCCGGGACACCTAGCTCCTACGAGCAGTACTTC. Amino acid sequence: CASSSGTPSSYEQYF. The chain links TRBV7-9 to TRBJ2-7; possibly TRBD1 for D (6 bases). Germline V gene lookup returns CDR1 SEHNR and CDR2 FQNEAQ (reference sequence). The CDR3 spans 15 residues. V lost 4 bases to trimming and J lost 0 bases, with 13 bases between them.

The genes are TRBV27 and TRBJ1-2, with a possible D match to TRBD1 (5 bases). Germline V CDR1 and CDR2: MNHEY, SMNVEV (reference sequence). V lost 5 bases and J lost 4, with 14 bases in between. The CDR3 is 14 residues long. CDR3 protein: CASSLRGEGYGYTF. CDR3 in DNA: TGTGCCAGCAGTCTTCGGGGGGAGGGCTATGGCTACACCTTC.

This clone occurred once. The gene calls are TRBV10-3 and TRBJ2-7, with 9 bases that match TRBD1. The length of the CDR3 is 14 residues. The J segment lost 3 bases and the V segment lost 2 bases, leaving 2 bases of the junction unmatched. Germline lookup yields CDR1 ENHRY and CDR2 SYGVKD. CDR3 region: CAISEGQGIYEQYF. Here the CDR3 DNA reads TGTGCCATCAGTGAGGGACAGGGGATCTACGAGCAGTACTTC.

The V call is TRBV2, the J call TRBJ2-1, with 14 positions matching TRBD2. Trimming at V came to 6 bases and at J to 7 bases, leaving 11 bases not matched to a gene. The CDR3 length is 17 residues. CDR1 SNHLY and CDR2 FYNNEI come from the germline V gene. CDR3 protein: CASRRLAGGPARNEQFF. The CDR3 DNA reads TGTGCCAGCAGACGACTAGCGGGGGGGCCGGCTAGGAATGAGCAGTTCTTC.

The V and J genes are TRBV6-6 and TRBJ1-1; D is undetermined. Germline V gene sequence: CDR1 MNHNY, CDR2 SVGAGI (reference sequence). The ends were cut back, 2 bases at V and 1 base at J, with 8 bases in the middle. The CDR3 totals 14 residues. The CDR3 region has the DNA TGTGCCAGCAGTTACGCACAGACGAACACTGAAGCTTTCTTT. It yields the protein CASSYAQTNTEAFF.

V is TRBV4-2 and J is TRBJ2-4; 9 positions agree with TRBD2. Germline V gives CDR1 LGHNA, CDR2 YNFKEQ. This CDR3 comprises 16 residues. V gave up 5 bases and J gave up 2 bases; unmatched junction bases: 7. The CDR3 sequence is CASSSMTSGSKNIQYF. CDR3 nucleotides: TGTGCCAGCAGCTCGATGACTAGCGGCTCCAAAAACATTCAGTACTTC.

The chain combines TRBV18 with TRBJ2-5; 7 bases match TRBD2. Germline trimming cut 1 base from V and 2 bases from J; bases unmatched to any gene: 7. Germline assignment: CDR1 KGHSH and CDR2 LQKENI. The length of the CDR3 is 16 residues. The CDR3 loop reads CASSPLGGGWQETQYF. The CDR3 DNA follows: TGTGCCAGCTCACCACTTGGCGGGGGATGGCAAGAGACCCAGTACTTC.

The chain has TRBV5-1 and TRBJ1-1; D may be TRBD1 (5 bases). CDR3 length: 13 residues. V shed 3 bases and J shed 1 base, with 7 bases lying between them. Germline V lookup: CDR1 SGHRS, CDR2 YFSETQ. The CDR3 region is CASSWDSNTEAFF. In DNA form, the CDR3 reads TGCGCCAGCAGCTGGGACTCGAACACTGAAGCTTTCTTT.

Remarks on this clone: Germline and junction disagree at one end, which may indicate a read error. This chain connects TRBV7-9 to TRBJ1-2; D perhaps matches TRBD1 (5 bases). Germline CDR1 and CDR2: SEHNR and FQNEAQ (reference sequence). CDR3 size: 14 residues. CDR3 coding DNA: TGTTCCAGCAGCCAGAGCTTGGGGCAATATGGCTACACCTTC. Its translation is CSSSQSLGQYGYTF.

This sequence joins TRBV15 and TRBJ2-1; D uncertain. Germline CDR1 and CDR2: LNHNV and YYDKDF (reference sequence). Trimming removed 0 bases at V and 8 bases at J, with 8 bases between. This CDR3 region has 13 residues. The CDR3 sequence is CATSRDLPDEQFF. The CDR3 bases are TGTGCCACCAGCAGAGATTTGCCGGATGAGCAGTTCTTC.

Concerning this clone itself: The junction departs from germline at one end; a sequencing error may be responsible. The chain combines TRBV9 with TRBJ2-7; 7 nucleotides match TRBD1. The germline gives CDR1 SGDLS, CDR2 YYNGEE. The CDR3 runs to 12 residues. CDR3 sequence: CASSGTEGQINF. The CDR3 nucleotides are TGTGCCAGCAGCGGAACCGAGGGACAGATTAACTTC.

V usage is TRBV4-1 and J usage is TRBJ1-1, with 8 positions matching TRBD1. V gave up 4 bases and J gave up 10 bases; unmatched junction bases: 8. The CDR3 sequence is 13 residues long. The germline V gene encodes CDR1 MGHRA and CDR2 YSYEKL. The CDR3 loop is CASSLSGQGRAFF. The CDR3 region has the DNA TGCGCCAGCAGCCTATCCGGACAGGGACGAGCTTTCTTT.